This paragraph covers one TCR beta chain sequence. Its target is unknown. V was trimmed by 7 bases and J by 0 bases, leaving 15 bases between them. CDR1 is SGHAT, CDR2 FQNNGV, per germline. The CDR3 runs to 15 residues. This sample is drawn from a study of cytomegalovirus exposure and HLA in healthy donors. Study results and caveats: The authors enumerated over 150 TCR beta chains as linked to cytomegalovirus. In a later analysis, parvovirus B19, influenza, CMV and Epstein-Barr virus appeared linked to several top co-occurrence clusters.

The PCR contained 60 Vbeta and 13 Jbeta primers. Data came from immunoSEQ multiplex PCR; TCRdb stores just in-frame clones and leaves some out. The data hold 35,000 to 45,000 clones, with approximately 80% observed a single time. This sequence was found in a woman aged 40 to 55 in good health and CMV-seronegative. The sequenced material came from PBMCs. The V and J genes are TRBV11-2 and TRBJ1-1; a possible D gene is TRBD1 (5 bases). CDR3 in DNA: TGTGCCAGCACCCTTGTGGGACTTTTGAACACTGAAGCTTTCTTT. Its translation is CASTLVGLLNTEAFF.